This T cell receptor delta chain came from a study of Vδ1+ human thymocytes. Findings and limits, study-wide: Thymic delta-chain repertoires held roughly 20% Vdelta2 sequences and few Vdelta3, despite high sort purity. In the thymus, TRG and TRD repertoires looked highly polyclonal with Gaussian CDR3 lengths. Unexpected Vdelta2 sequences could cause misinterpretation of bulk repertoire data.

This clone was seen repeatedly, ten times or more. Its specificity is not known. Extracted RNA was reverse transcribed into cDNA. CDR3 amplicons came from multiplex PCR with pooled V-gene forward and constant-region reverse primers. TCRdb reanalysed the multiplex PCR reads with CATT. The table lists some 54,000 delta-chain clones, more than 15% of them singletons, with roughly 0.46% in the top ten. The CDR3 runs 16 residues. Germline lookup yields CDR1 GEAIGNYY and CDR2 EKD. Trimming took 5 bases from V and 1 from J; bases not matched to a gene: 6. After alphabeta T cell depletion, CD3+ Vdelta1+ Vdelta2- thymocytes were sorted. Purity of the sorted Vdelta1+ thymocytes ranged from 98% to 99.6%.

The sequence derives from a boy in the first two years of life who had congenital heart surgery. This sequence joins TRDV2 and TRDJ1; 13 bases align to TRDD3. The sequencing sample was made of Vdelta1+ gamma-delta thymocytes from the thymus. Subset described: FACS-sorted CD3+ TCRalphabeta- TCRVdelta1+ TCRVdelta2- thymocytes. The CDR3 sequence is CACVHWGIRSTDKLIF. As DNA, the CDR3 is TGTGCCTGTGTTCACTGGGGGATACGGTCCACCGATAAACTCATCTTT.